The 29 T cell receptor beta chains below were found in one sample sequenced in a study of cytomegalovirus exposure and HLA in healthy donors. The PCR had 60 Vbeta and 13 Jbeta primers. Using immunoSEQ multiplex PCR, the repertoire was profiled, and TCRdb retains in-frame clones only, with some absent. The profile covers over 120,000 clones, with around 80% appearing a single time and 2.5% to 3% taken by the ten largest. Material: PBMCs. These receptors all stem from a female donor in good health and CMV-seronegative.

V and J are TRBV6-5 and TRBJ2-2; perhaps TRBD2 as D (5 bases). Germline CDR1 is MNHEY and CDR2 is SVGAGI. Trimming pared 3 bases from V and 0 bases from J, leaving 8 bases between. The CDR3 runs to 15 residues. The CDR3 DNA sequence: TGTGCCAGCAGTTATGGAGCGGCGAACACCGGGGAGCTGTTTTTT. Translation gives CASSYGAANTGELFF.

This clone was seen a few times. The genes are TRBV7-2 and TRBJ1-5; 8 nucleotides match TRBD1. J was trimmed by 3 bases and V by 5 bases; bases with no gene match: 3. The CDR3 loop spans 14 amino acids. CDR1 SGHTA and CDR2 FQGNSA come from the germline V gene. CDR3 nucleotide sequence: TGTGCCAGCAGCCCAGGGGGCCTCAATCAGCCCCAGCATTTT. Translating gives CASSPGGLNQPQHF.

This clone was seen a handful of times. V and J are TRBV7-9 and TRBJ2-7; TRBD2 matches at 9 bases. CDR1 and CDR2 (germline): SEHNR, FQNEAQ (reference sequence). The J segment lost 0 bases and the V segment lost 5 bases, leaving 5 bases of the junction unmatched. This CDR3 contains 15 residues. This CDR3 reads CASSHFSGSSYEQYF. CDR3 coding DNA: TGTGCCAGCAGCCATTTTAGCGGGAGCTCCTACGAGCAGTACTTC.

V gene TRBV6-1 combines with J gene TRBJ1-2; D uncertain. The V end lost 0 bases, the J end lost 4 bases, and 9 bases lay between the germline ends. The CDR3 is 14 amino acids. Germline assignment: CDR1 MNHNS and CDR2 SASEGT. The CDR3 loop reads CASSEAADLYGYTF. The CDR3 DNA follows: TGTGCCAGCAGTGAAGCCGCGGATCTCTATGGCTACACCTTC.

V and J are TRBV2 and TRBJ1-2, with D maybe TRBD1 (5 bases). This CDR3 is built from 12 residues. V was shortened by 6 bases and J by 6 bases, with 11 bases between the two germline ends. The germline V gene encodes CDR1 SNHLY and CDR2 FYNNEI. CDR3 bases: TGTGCCAGCAGCGGAGACAGTAATGGCTACACCTTC. Protein: CASSGDSNGYTF.

This rearrangement joins TRBV28 to TRBJ2-6; a possible D gene is TRBD2 (6 bases). CDR1 MDHEN and CDR2 SYDVKM come from the germline V gene. V dropped 2 bases and J dropped 1 base, with 6 bases sitting between them. The CDR3 sequence is 15 residues long. The CDR3: CASSLGGSGANVLTF. The DNA of the CDR3 is TGTGCCAGCAGTTTAGGAGGGTCTGGGGCCAACGTCCTGACTTTC.

This clone was seen a single time. The chain recombines TRBV30 with TRBJ2-7; D perhaps matches TRBD2 (6 bases). Trimming took off 0 bases at V and 2 bases at J, with 11 bases between the two ends. Germline V CDR1 and CDR2: GTSNPN, SVGIG (reference sequence). CDR3 length equals 14 residues. CDR3 loop: CAWSVPGGTYEQYF. The CDR3 DNA is TGTGCCTGGAGTGTACCCGGCGGGACCTACGAGCAGTACTTC.

This clone has more than one count but fewer than ten. The V call is TRBV4-1, the J call TRBJ1-1; TRBD1 matches at 7 bases. The CDR3 consists of 15 residues. After removal of 3 bases from V and 2 bases from J, the junction contained 6 bases not matched to a gene. Germline V CDR1 and CDR2: MGHRA, YSYEKL. The CDR3 spells CASSQWNRGNTEAFF. DNA for the CDR3: TGCGCCAGCAGCCAGTGGAACAGGGGAAACACTGAAGCTTTCTTT.

This clone was observed a single time. This chain connects TRBV30 to TRBJ2-5; 7 bases are a match to TRBD1. CDR3 length equals 15 residues. Germline V lookup: CDR1 GTSNPN, CDR2 SVGIG (reference sequence). After removal of 5 bases from V and 3 bases from J, the junction contained 12 bases not matched to a gene. CDR3 loop: CAWGHRGRTKETQYF. In nucleotides, the CDR3 is TGTGCCTGGGGACACAGGGGACGAACAAAAGAGACCCAGTACTTC.

The V and J genes are TRBV5-1 and TRBJ2-4; D may correspond to TRBD1 or TRBD2 (6 bases each). The V end was cut by 4 bases, the J end by 0 bases, with 17 bases between. The CDR3 is 17 amino acids. Per germline, CDR1 SGHRS and CDR2 YFSETQ. CDR3 residues: CASSLGGHLSAKNIQYF. In nucleotides, the CDR3 is TGCGCCAGCAGCCTGGGGGGACACCTTTCAGCCAAAAACATTCAGTACTTC.

As concerns this clone: A junction boundary mismatches the germline segment, possibly from a read error. The J gene is TRBJ2-2, the V gene TRBV7-7, with 10 positions matching TRBD2. The CDR3 covers 15 residues. CDR1 is SSHAT, CDR2 FNYEAQ, per germline (reference sequence). The CDR3 DNA is TGTGCTAGCAGCTTAAAAGCGGGGGGGCCCGGGGAGCTGTTTTTT. Its translation: CASSLKAGGPGELFF.

The chain couples TRBV5-6 to TRBJ2-3; 8 nucleotides match TRBD1. Germline V CDR1 and CDR2: SGHDT, YYEEEE. The CDR3 sequence is 14 residues long. J gave up 4 bases and V 5 bases, and 6 bases lay outside the gene matches. The CDR3 reads CASSKQGGPDTQYF. CDR3 bases: TGTGCCAGCAGTAAACAGGGGGGACCAGATACGCAGTATTTT.

This clone is a singleton in its sample. The chain carries TRBV27 and TRBJ1-1; 7 nucleotides match TRBD1. Germline-derived CDR1 and CDR2 are MNHEY and SMNVEV (reference sequence). Losses at the gene ends were 5 bases for V and 3 bases for J; bases not matched to a gene: 9. This CDR3 has 15 amino acids. CDR3 protein: CASSLSGTVDTEAFF. The CDR3 DNA follows: TGTGCCAGCAGTCTCTCCGGGACAGTAGACACTGAAGCTTTCTTT.

The J gene is TRBJ2-3, the V gene TRBV28; D remains unclear. The CDR3 sequence is 13 residues long. Germline loops: CDR1 MDHEN, CDR2 SYDVKM. V lost 7 bases and J 5 bases, leaving 13 bases between the germline ends. CDR3 in amino acids: CASKDWSRDTQYF. CDR3 nucleotide sequence: TGTGCCAGCAAGGATTGGAGTAGAGATACGCAGTATTTT.

This chain uses TRBV7-8 with TRBJ2-1, with TRBD2 as a possible D gene (7 bases). V shed 6 bases and J shed 3 bases, with 15 bases lying between them. The CDR3 spans 15 residues. Per germline, CDR1 SGHVS and CDR2 FQNEAQ. The CDR3 coding sequence is TGTGCCAGCAGACGCCGGGGGGCCCGCTACAATGAGCAGTTCTTC. This gives the protein CASRRRGARYNEQFF.

V and J are TRBV5-1 and TRBJ1-3; the match to TRBD1 covers 7 bases. Losses at the gene ends were 4 bases for V and 2 bases for J; bases not matched to a gene: 6. CDR3 length equals 15 residues. From germline, CDR1 is SGHRS and CDR2 YFSETQ. CDR3 protein: CASSGGTATGNTIYF. The CDR3 coding sequence is TGCGCCAGCAGCGGAGGGACAGCAACTGGAAACACCATATATTTT.

The gene calls are TRBV11-3 and TRBJ1-1; 10 nucleotides agree with TRBD1. Trimming took 7 bases from V and 3 from J; bases not matched to a gene: 17. Germline V CDR1 and CDR2: SGHNT, YENEEA. The CDR3 covers 18 residues. The CDR3 loop reads CASKGGQLGQGVHTEAFF. As DNA, the CDR3 is TGTGCCAGCAAAGGGGGCCAACTCGGACAGGGGGTTCACACTGAAGCTTTCTTT.

This chain links TRBV10-2 with TRBJ2-1; a possible D gene is TRBD2 (6 bases). The CDR3 loop spans 17 amino acids. V shed 3 bases and J shed 0 bases, with 15 bases lying between them. Germline-derived CDR1 and CDR2 are WSHSY and SAAADI. The CDR3 DNA is TGCGCCAGCAGTGAACGGTCGGGAGCGTCCTCCTACAATGAGCAGTTCTTC. This gives the protein CASSERSGASSYNEQFF.

The table lists this clone with a count of one. V and J are TRBV28 and TRBJ1-1; D unclear. Germline V CDR1 and CDR2: MDHEN, SYDVKM. This CDR3 contains 14 residues. Trimming shortened V by 3 bases and J by 4 bases, and 12 bases separated the two germline ends. This CDR3 reads CASSLQDVPTEAFF. The CDR3 region has the DNA TGTGCCAGCAGTTTGCAGGATGTGCCCACTGAAGCTTTCTTT.

The rearrangement uses TRBV7-2 and TRBJ2-1, with TRBD2 matching 8 bases. V was pared by 0 bases and J by 5 bases, with 6 bases of the junction left unmatched. Germline assignment: CDR1 SGHTA and CDR2 FQGNSA. The CDR3 covers 16 residues. The CDR3 coding sequence is TGTGCCAGCAGCTTAGCGCCAGCGGGGGTTAACAATGAGCAGTTCTTC. Its translation: CASSLAPAGVNNEQFF.

This clone appeared a single time. The J gene is TRBJ2-6, the V gene TRBV6-1, with D perhaps TRBD1 (7 bases). The CDR3 totals 15 residues. CDR1 is MNHNS and CDR2 is SASEGT in the germline V gene. Trimming took 7 bases from V and 3 from J, leaving 13 bases between them. The CDR3 DNA reads as TGTGCCAGCACTGGAGGGGGCGGTGGGGCCAACGTCCTGACTTTC. This gives the protein CASTGGGGGANVLTF.

This clone occurred a few times. This chain uses TRBV14 with TRBJ1-2; TRBD1 matches at 9 bases. Germline V gene data show CDR1 as SGHDN and CDR2 as FVKESK. V was clipped by 5 bases and J by 7 bases; unmatched bases: 8. This CDR3 contains 14 residues. CDR3 loop: CASSMGQGFGGYTF. DNA of the CDR3: TGTGCCAGCAGCATGGGACAGGGTTTCGGTGGCTACACCTTC.

This clone was seen just once. The chain carries TRBV28 and TRBJ1-3; D gene unclear. The CDR3 totals 13 residues. The germline V gene encodes CDR1 MDHEN and CDR2 SYDVKM. Between the trimmed V and J ends, which lost 1 base and 4 bases, there was a span of 5 bases. The CDR3 spells CASSLFGGNTIYF. CDR3 nucleotides: TGTGCCAGCAGTTTATTTGGCGGAAACACCATATATTTT.

The chain combines TRBV28 with TRBJ1-6, with D tentatively TRBD1 (5 bases). Germline V gene sequence: CDR1 MDHEN, CDR2 SYDVKM. V was clipped by 2 bases and J by 9 bases, with 11 bases between them. This CDR3 region has 14 residues. CDR3 DNA sequence: TGTGCCAGCAGTTTACGGACACTAGCTTCACCCCTCCACTTT. Protein product: CASSLRTLASPLHF.

CDR3 protein: CASQTGPYGYTF. The CDR3 bases are TGTGCCAGCCAAACAGGGCCCTATGGCTACACCTTC. This chain connects TRBV28 to TRBJ1-2; D might be TRBD1 (6 bases). The CDR3 runs to 12 residues. The V gene lost 8 bases and the J gene lost 4 bases, with 11 bases spanning the gap. Germline loops: CDR1 MDHEN, CDR2 SYDVKM.

The chain is built from TRBV13 and TRBJ1-3; no reliable D call. The V and J ends lost 3 bases and 2 bases respectively, with 14 bases between them. Germline values: CDR1 PRHDT, CDR2 FYEKMQ (reference sequence). The CDR3 has 16 residues. DNA of the CDR3: TGTGCCAGCAGCTTGAAGACCGGCAGGACTGGAAACACCATATATTTT. Residues: CASSLKTGRTGNTIYF.

A few counts support this clone. V usage is TRBV14 and J usage is TRBJ1-2; tentatively, D is TRBD1 (5 bases). Germline CDR1 is SGHDN and CDR2 is FVKESK. Between the trimmed V and J ends, which lost 5 bases and 4 bases, there was a span of 17 bases. The CDR3 is made up of 15 amino acids. The CDR3 DNA follows: TGTGCCAGCAGCTCCCTAAGCCAGGGCCGCTATGGCTACACCTTC. Amino acids: CASSSLSQGRYGYTF.

The J gene is TRBJ1-1, the V gene TRBV5-1; 7 bases agree with TRBD1. The germline CDR1 and CDR2 sequences are SGHRS and YFSETQ. V shed 3 bases and J 5 bases; nucleotides not matched to a gene: 4. The CDR3 is 13 residues long. The CDR3 DNA sequence: TGCGCCAGCAGCTCCTTGACAGGGACTGAAGCTTTCTTT. It specifies CASSSLTGTEAFF.

The genes are TRBV5-4 and TRBJ2-5; 9 bases map to TRBD2. Germline lookup yields CDR1 SGHNT and CDR2 YYREEE (reference sequence). CDR3 size: 14 residues. The V gene end was trimmed by 7 bases and the J gene end by 4 bases; junction bases not matched to a gene: 8. The chain's CDR3 is CASSKRGESETQYF. In DNA, the CDR3 is TGTGCCAGCTCGAAGCGGGGGGAATCAGAGACCCAGTACTTC.